This TCR beta chain was found in a study of technical replicates of blood from a few donors (dated by TCRdb to about 2017). A distance of 6 bases separates the germline ends of V and J, which lose 3 bases and 3 bases respectively. The germline V gene encodes CDR1 SGHDT and CDR2 YYEEEE. The cysteine opens and the phenylalanine closes a CDR3 of 12 amino acids. Only the CDR3 DNA stays, 36 bases, in frame from base 1. A word on this clone: Its cognate antigen has yet to be identified. Base qualities are missing; no much larger clone stands one base away.

Libraries were made using the immunoSEQ multiplex PCR assay. This is the immuneACCESS table as TCRdb keeps it, with only in-frame sequences that have V and J called. A part of the clones is gone; compared with another copy, unresolved V genes explain less than half, and the rest is unexplained. The sample contains under 85,000 clones, roughly 93% of them found a single time. The ten largest make up about 0.23% of the sample. The sequence links TRBV5-6 to TRBJ1-1; the D region possibly corresponds to TRBD1 (5 bases align). The clonotype originates from a human donor in good health. The sequencing input was T cells isolated from PBMCs. The base sequence is TGTGCCAGCAGCTCGGGGGACACTGAAGCTTTCTTT. Translated, it gives CASSSGDTEAFF.